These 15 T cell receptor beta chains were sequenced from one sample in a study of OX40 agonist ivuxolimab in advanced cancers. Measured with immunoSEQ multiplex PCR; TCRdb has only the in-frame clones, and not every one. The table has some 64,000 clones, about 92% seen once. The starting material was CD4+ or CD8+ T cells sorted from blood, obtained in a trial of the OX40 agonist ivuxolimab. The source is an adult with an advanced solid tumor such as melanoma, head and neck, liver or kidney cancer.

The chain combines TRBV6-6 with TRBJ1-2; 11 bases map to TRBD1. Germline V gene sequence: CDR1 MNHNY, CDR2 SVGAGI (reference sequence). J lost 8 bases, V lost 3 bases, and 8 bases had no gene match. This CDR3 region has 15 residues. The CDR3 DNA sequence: TGTGCCAGCAGTTATGAAGGACAGGGGGCGCGAGGCTACACCTTC. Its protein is CASSYEGQGARGYTF.

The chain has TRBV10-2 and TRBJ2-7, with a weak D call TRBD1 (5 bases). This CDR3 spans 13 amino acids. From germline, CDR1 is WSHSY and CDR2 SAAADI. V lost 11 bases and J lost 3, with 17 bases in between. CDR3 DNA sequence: TGCGCCGTCGAATCGGCAGGGAACTACGAGCAGTACTTC. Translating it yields CAVESAGNYEQYF.

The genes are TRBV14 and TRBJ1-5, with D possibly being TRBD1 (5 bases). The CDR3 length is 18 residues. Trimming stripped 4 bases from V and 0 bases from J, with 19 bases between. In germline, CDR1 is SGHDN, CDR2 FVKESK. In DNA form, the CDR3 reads TGTGCCAGCAGCCCAGGGACGCATCACCCCTTTAGCAATCAGCCCCAGCATTTT. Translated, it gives CASSPGTHHPFSNQPQHF.

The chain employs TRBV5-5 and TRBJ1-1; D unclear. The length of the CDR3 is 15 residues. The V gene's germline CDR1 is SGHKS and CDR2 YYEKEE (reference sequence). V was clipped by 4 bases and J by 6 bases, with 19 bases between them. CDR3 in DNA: TGTGCCAGCAGCCTAAACGGTATGGAAGGGTCTGAAGCTTTCTTT. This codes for CASSLNGMEGSEAFF.

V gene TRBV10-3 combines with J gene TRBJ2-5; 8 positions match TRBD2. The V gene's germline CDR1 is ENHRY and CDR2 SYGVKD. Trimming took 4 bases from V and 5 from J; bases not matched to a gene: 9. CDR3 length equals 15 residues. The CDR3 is CAISGGSGVVETQYF. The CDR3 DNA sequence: TGTGCCATCAGTGGCGGTAGCGGGGTGGTGGAGACCCAGTACTTC.

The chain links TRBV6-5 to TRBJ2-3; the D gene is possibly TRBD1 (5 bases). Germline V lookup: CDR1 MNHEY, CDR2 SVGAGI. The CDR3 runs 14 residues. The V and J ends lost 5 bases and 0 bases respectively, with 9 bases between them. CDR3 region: CASSPRVSTDTQYF. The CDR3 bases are TGTGCCAGCAGTCCCAGGGTTAGCACAGATACGCAGTATTTT.

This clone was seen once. The DNA for the CDR3 is TGTGCCAGCAGTGATCGCGATAGCAATCAGCCCCAGCATTTT. Translation: CASSDRDSNQPQHF. The V call is TRBV2, the J call TRBJ1-5; no definite D call. This CDR3 contains 14 residues. Trimming pared 3 bases from V and 0 bases from J, leaving 6 bases between. Germline CDR1 and CDR2: SNHLY and FYNNEI. Drawing the rest from reference TRBV2 and TRBJ1-5, the complete variable domain is EPEVTQTPSHQVTQMGQEVILRCVPISNHLYFYWYRQILGQKVEFLVSFYNNEISEKSEIFDDQFSVERPDGSNFTLKIRSTKLEDSAMYFCASSDRDSNQPQHFGDGTRLSIL.

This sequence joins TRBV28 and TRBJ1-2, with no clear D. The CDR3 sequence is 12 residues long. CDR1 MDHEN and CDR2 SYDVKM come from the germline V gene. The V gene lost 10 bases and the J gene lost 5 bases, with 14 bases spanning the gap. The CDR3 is CAILGGQYGYTF. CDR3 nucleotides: TGTGCCATCCTCGGCGGTCAATATGGCTACACCTTC.

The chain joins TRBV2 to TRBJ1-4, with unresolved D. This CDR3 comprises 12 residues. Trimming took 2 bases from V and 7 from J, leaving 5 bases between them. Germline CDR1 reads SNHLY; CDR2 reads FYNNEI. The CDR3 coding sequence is TGTGCCAGCAGTGAATTAGGTGAAAAACTGTTTTTT. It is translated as CASSELGEKLFF.

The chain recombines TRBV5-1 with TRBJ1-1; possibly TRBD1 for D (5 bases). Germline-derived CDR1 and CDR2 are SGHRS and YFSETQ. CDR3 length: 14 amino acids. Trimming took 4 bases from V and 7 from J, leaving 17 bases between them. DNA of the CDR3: TGCGCCAGCAGCCCCGCCGACAGCGGAGTTGAAGCTTTCTTT. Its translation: CASSPADSGVEAFF.

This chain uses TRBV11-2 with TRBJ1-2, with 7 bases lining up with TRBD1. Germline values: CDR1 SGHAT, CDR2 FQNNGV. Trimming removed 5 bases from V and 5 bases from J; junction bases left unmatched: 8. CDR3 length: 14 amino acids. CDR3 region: CASSDKTGLYGYTF. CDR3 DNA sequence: TGTGCCAGCAGCGATAAGACAGGGTTATATGGCTACACCTTC.

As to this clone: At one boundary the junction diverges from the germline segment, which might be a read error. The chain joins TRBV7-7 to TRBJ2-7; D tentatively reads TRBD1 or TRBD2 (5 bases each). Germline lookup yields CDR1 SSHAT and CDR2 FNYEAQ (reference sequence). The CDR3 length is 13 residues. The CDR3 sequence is CASSLAQGDEQYF. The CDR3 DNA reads TGTGCTAGCAGCTTAGCGCAGGGAGACGAGCAGTACTTC.

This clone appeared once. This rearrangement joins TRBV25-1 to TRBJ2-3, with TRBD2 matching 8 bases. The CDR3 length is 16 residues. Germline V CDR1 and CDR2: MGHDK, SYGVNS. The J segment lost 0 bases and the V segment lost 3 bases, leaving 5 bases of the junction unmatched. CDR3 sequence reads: CASSDDSGVSTDTQYF. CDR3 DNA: TGTGCCAGCAGTGATGATAGCGGGGTTAGCACAGATACGCAGTATTTT.

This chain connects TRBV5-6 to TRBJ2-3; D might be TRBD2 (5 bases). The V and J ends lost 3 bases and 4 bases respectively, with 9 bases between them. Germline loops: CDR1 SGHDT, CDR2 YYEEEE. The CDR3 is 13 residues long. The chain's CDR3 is CASSWSGADTQYF. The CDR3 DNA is TGTGCCAGCAGCTGGAGCGGTGCAGATACGCAGTATTTT.

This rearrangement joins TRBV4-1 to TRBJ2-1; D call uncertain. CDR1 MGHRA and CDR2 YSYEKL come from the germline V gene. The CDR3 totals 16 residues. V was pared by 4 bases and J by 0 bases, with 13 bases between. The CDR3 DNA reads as TGCGCCAGCAGCCCGGGTCTCACGAGCTCCTACAATGAGCAGTTCTTC. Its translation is CASSPGLTSSYNEQFF.